This entry features one T cell receptor (beta chain) sequence. With 5 bases clipped from V and 8 bases from J, the junction kept 1 base outside the gene matches. The CDR3 covers 11 residues. The study sequenced TCR beta in blood CD8+ and CD4+ T cells. The multiple sclerosis controls, all treatment-naive patients, had relapsing-remitting disease that was stable or active. TEMRA cells were FACS-enriched, unlike CD8+ and CD4+ T cells, which were negatively isolated. This sample was included in a study of CD8 T cells in Susac syndrome. RNA, at roughly 0.45 to 1 ug, was reverse transcribed with random hexamers. Multiplex PCR with immunoSEQ amplified the TCR beta CDR3 across 54 Vbeta and 13 Jbeta. TCRdb analysed the immunoSEQ multiplex PCR reads with MiXCR anew, one entry per CDR3 protein. The data hold approximately 230,000 distinct CDR3 sequences, with just under 95% observed a single time.

The origin of this receptor is a human donor with multiple sclerosis. Sequencing was done on a sample of CD4+ T cells from PBMCs. V gene TRBV12-3 or TRBV12-4 combines with J gene TRBJ1-2; 8 bases fit TRBD1. The DNA of the CDR3 is TGTGCCAGCAGTGACAGGGGAGGCTACACCTTC. Protein product: CASSDRGGYTF.